This paragraph reports one T cell receptor (beta chain). The study made its TRB cDNA libraries by 5' RACE, adding UMI labels. No DNA is given; TCRdb re-called the 5' RACE reads and lists each CDR3 protein once. The data include approximately 66,000 distinct CDR3 sequences; the top ten clones carry roughly 1.5%. This entry belongs to a study of CXCR3-negative and CXCR3-positive naive CD8 T cells. The CDR3 runs to 18 residues. The germline CDR1 and CDR2 sequences are MNHEY and SVGAGI. This receptor was identified in a human donor in good health. Some clones in this sample may be carry-over from other donors' samples. The gene calls are TRBV6-5 and TRBJ2-3; TCRdb reports TRBD2, a call that lacks DNA to check it against. The material sequenced was naive CXCR3- CD8+ T cells from blood. Subset given: CD45RO-CCR7+CD27+CD95- naive CD8+ T cells lacking CXCR3 (TNR3-). The CDR3 sequence is CASSYGSSGTAFTDTQYF.